This TCR beta chain stems from a study of breast tumors, draining lymph nodes, adjacent tissues. This clonotype was observed at least ten times. Trimming shortened V by 2 bases and J by 3 bases, and 8 bases separated the two germline ends. CDR1 SGHRS and CDR2 YFSETQ come from the germline V gene. The CDR3 sequence is 13 residues long. The lymph nodes were axillary draining lymph nodes from breast cancer patients. TCRdb reprocessed the multiplex PCR reads via MiXCR and lists one record per CDR3 protein. Among 160,000 or so distinct CDR3 sequences listed, approximately 33% were seen once. Sequencing was performed on axillary lymph node tissue. This rearrangement joins TRBV5-1 to TRBJ1-2, with D uncertain. The sequence was collected from a female donor with breast cancer. Some clones in this sample may be carry-over from other donors' samples. CDR3 loop: CASSLDGDYGYTF. For the CDR3, the DNA is TGCGCCAGCAGCTTAGACGGGGACTATGGCTACACCTTC.